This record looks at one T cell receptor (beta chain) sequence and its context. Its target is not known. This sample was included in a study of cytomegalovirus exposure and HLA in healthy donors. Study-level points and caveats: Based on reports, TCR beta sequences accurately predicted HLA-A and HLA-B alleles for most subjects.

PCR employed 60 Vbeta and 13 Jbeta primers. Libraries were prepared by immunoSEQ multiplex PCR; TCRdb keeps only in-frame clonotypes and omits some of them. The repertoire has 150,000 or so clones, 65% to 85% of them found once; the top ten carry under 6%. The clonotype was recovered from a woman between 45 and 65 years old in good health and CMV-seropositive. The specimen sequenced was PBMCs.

The DNA for the CDR3 is TGCAGCGTGGGCCACACCTCCCGCTATGGCTACACCTTC. Its protein is CSVGHTSRYGYTF. This chain connects TRBV29-1 to TRBJ1-2; D call uncertain. CDR1 SQVTM and CDR2 ANQGSEA come from the germline V gene. Trimming took 6 bases from V and 4 from J, leaving 15 bases between them. CDR3 length: 13 amino acids. The whole variable domain, filled in from reference TRBV29-1 and TRBJ1-2, reads SAVISQKPSRDICQRGTSLTIQCQVDSQVTMMFWYRQQPGQSLTLIATANQGSEATYESGFVIDKFPISRPNLTFSTLTVSNMSPEDSSIYLCSVGHTSRYGYTFGSGTRLTVV.